This is a list of T cell receptor beta chains from one sample in a study of cytomegalovirus exposure and HLA in healthy donors. Assay: immunoSEQ multiplex PCR; the TCRdb copy retains only in-frame clones and omits some. Of about 120,000 clones listed, roughly 8.6% were seen once; the top ten hold about 6%. The sample consisted of PBMCs. The receptor source for this set is a woman in her forties in good health and CMV-seropositive. Both conserved end residues are part of each CDR3. A D gene is named only where the DNA matches it firmly. Some rows mark clone size as missing; the rest say once, few, many or name a class of expanded clone.

V gene: TRBV27
clone size: NA
D gene: NA
J gene: TRBJ2-3
CDR3 DNA: TGTGCCAGCAGTCTTGGACTACACACAGATACGCAGTATTTT
CDR3 protein: CASSLGLHTDTQYF

V gene: TRBV27
clone size: NA
D gene: TRBD1
J gene: TRBJ2-1
CDR3 DNA: TGTGCCAGCAGGGGACAGGGCTACAATGAGCAGTTCTTC
CDR3 protein: CASRGQGYNEQFF

V gene: TRBV15
clone size: few
D gene: NA
J gene: TRBJ1-2
CDR3 DNA: TGTGCCACCAGCAGGGGTGCGGGCCCCTATGGCTACACCTTC
CDR3 protein: CATSRGAGPYGYTF

V gene: TRBV27
clone size: NA
D gene: TRBD2
J gene: TRBJ2-1
CDR3 DNA: TGTGCCAGCACCTCGGGGGGGAATGAGCAGTTCTTC
CDR3 protein: CASTSGGNEQFF

V gene: TRBV19
clone size: NA
D gene: TRBD1
J gene: TRBJ1-2
CDR3 DNA: TGTGCCAGTAGTATAGGGGGTCACAGGGGCGATGGCTACACCTTC
CDR3 protein: CASSIGGHRGDGYTF

V gene: TRBV29-1
clone size: few
D gene: NA
J gene: TRBJ1-2
CDR3 DNA: TGCAGCGTTTACCTATACGGGATTAACTATGGCTACACCTTC
CDR3 protein: CSVYLYGINYGYTF

V gene: TRBV5-1
clone size: NA
D gene: NA
J gene: TRBJ2-6
CDR3 DNA: TGCGCCAGCAGCTTGAGGGACATGGATCTTGCTGGGGCCAACGTCCTGACTTTC
CDR3 protein: CASSLRDMDLAGANVLTF

V gene: TRBV19
clone size: NA
D gene: TRBD1
J gene: TRBJ1-4
CDR3 DNA: TGTGCCAGTAGAAGGAAAGGGGGCGAAAAACTGTTTTTT
CDR3 protein: CASRRKGGEKLFF

V gene: TRBV19
clone size: NA
D gene: NA
J gene: TRBJ2-7
CDR3 DNA: TGTGCCAGTAGTTCTGGGGCACGGATCTACGAGCAGTACTTC
CDR3 protein: CASSSGARIYEQYF

V gene: TRBV10-1
clone size: NA
D gene: NA
J gene: TRBJ2-7
CDR3 DNA: TGCGCCAGCAGTGAAGGAGGGTCCGAGCAGTACTTC
CDR3 protein: CASSEGGSEQYF

V gene: TRBV9
clone size: NA
D gene: NA
J gene: TRBJ1-1
CDR3 DNA: TGTGCCAGCAGCGTAGTGGGACTGGGGAACACTGAAGCTTTCTTT
CDR3 protein: CASSVVGLGNTEAFF

V gene: TRBV5-1
clone size: NA
D gene: NA
J gene: TRBJ2-5
CDR3 DNA: TGCGCCAGCAGCTTGGAGGGGTTAAGCCAAGAGACCCAGTACTTC
CDR3 protein: CASSLEGLSQETQYF

V gene: TRBV18
clone size: few
D gene: TRBD1
J gene: TRBJ1-1
CDR3 DNA: TGTGCCAGCTCACCCCGACAGGGGGCCACATCGTGGACTGAAGCTTTCTTT
CDR3 protein: CASSPRQGATSWTEAFF

V gene: TRBV2
clone size: few
D gene: TRBD2
J gene: TRBJ2-3
CDR3 DNA: TGTGCCAGCAGCCAAGGGGCGGGGGGGAGCACAGATACGCAGTATTTT
CDR3 protein: CASSQGAGGSTDTQYF

V gene: TRBV6-1
clone size: NA
D gene: TRBD1
J gene: TRBJ1-3
CDR3 DNA: TGTGCCAGCAGTGAAGGGAACAGGGGACTGGGAAACACCATATATTTT
CDR3 protein: CASSEGNRGLGNTIYF

V gene: TRBV2
clone size: few
D gene: NA
J gene: TRBJ1-1
CDR3 DNA: TGTGCCAGCAGTGAAGCGCGGGGGGCTTTGACTGAAGCTTTCTTT
CDR3 protein: CASSEARGALTEAFF

V gene: TRBV28
clone size: few
D gene: NA
J gene: TRBJ2-7
CDR3 DNA: TGTGCCAGCAGTTTAAACCAGGCCTACTACGAGCAGTACTTC
CDR3 protein: CASSLNQAYYEQYF

V gene: TRBV10-2
clone size: few
D gene: NA
J gene: TRBJ2-7
CDR3 DNA: TGCGCCACCAAGGACAAGAACTCCTACGAGCAGTACTTC
CDR3 protein: CATKDKNSYEQYF

V gene: TRBV29-1
clone size: few
D gene: NA
J gene: TRBJ2-5
CDR3 DNA: TGCAGCGTTGAAGAGGGCGTTCAGAAAGAGACCCAGTACTTC
CDR3 protein: CSVEEGVQKETQYF

V gene: TRBV5-4
clone size: few
D gene: NA
J gene: TRBJ2-1
CDR3 DNA: TGTGCCAGCAGTCCTACTACGAGCTCCTACAATGAGCAGTTCTTC
CDR3 protein: CASSPTTSSYNEQFF

V gene: TRBV19
clone size: few
D gene: TRBD1
J gene: TRBJ2-7
CDR3 DNA: TGTGCCAGTAGTTTCGACAGGGGGCTTGGCGAGCAGTACTTC
CDR3 protein: CASSFDRGLGEQYF

V gene: TRBV7-7
clone size: few
D gene: NA
J gene: TRBJ2-2
CDR3 DNA: TGTGCCAGCAGCCCGTCGTCCGCCGGGGAGCTGTTTTTT
CDR3 protein: CASSPSSAGELFF

V gene: TRBV2
clone size: few
D gene: TRBD1
J gene: TRBJ1-2
CDR3 DNA: TGTGCCAGATCTACGAGGGCGGGACAGCTCTATGGCTACACCTTC
CDR3 protein: CARSTRAGQLYGYTF

V gene: TRBV11-1
clone size: NA
D gene: NA
J gene: TRBJ2-2
CDR3 DNA: TGTGCCAGCAGTCCAGGGACCGGGGAGCTGTTTTTT
CDR3 protein: CASSPGTGELFF

V gene: TRBV30
clone size: NA
D gene: TRBD1
J gene: TRBJ2-5
CDR3 DNA: TGTGCCTGGAGTGTGACAGGGACCCAAGAGACCCAGTACTTC
CDR3 protein: CAWSVTGTQETQYF

V gene: TRBV6-5
clone size: NA
D gene: TRBD1
J gene: TRBJ1-2
CDR3 DNA: TGTGCCAGCAGTCCTGGACAGGTTGCCTACACCTTC
CDR3 protein: CASSPGQVAYTF

V gene: TRBV29-1
clone size: few
D gene: TRBD1
J gene: TRBJ2-5
CDR3 DNA: TGCAGCGTTGCCGGGACAGGAGTCTTGGAGACCCAGTACTTC
CDR3 protein: CSVAGTGVLETQYF

V gene: TRBV10-3
clone size: NA
D gene: TRBD1
J gene: TRBJ1-4
CDR3 DNA: TGTGCCATCAGTGAGTCCAAACAGGGGACGTATGAGGAAAAACTGTTTTTT
CDR3 protein: CAISESKQGTYEEKLFF

V gene: TRBV7-3
clone size: NA
D gene: TRBD2
J gene: TRBJ2-2
CDR3 DNA: TGTGCCAGCAGCTTAACATCATCTAGCGGGGGGGCGTCTGGGGAGCTGTTTTTT
CDR3 protein: CASSLTSSSGGASGELFF

V gene: TRBV4-1
clone size: few
D gene: TRBD1
J gene: TRBJ2-1
CDR3 DNA: TGCGCCAGCAGCCAAGAGTTTGGGGACAGCAACGAGGAGCAGTTCTTC
CDR3 protein: CASSQEFGDSNEEQFF

V gene: TRBV2
clone size: NA
D gene: NA
J gene: TRBJ1-2
CDR3 DNA: TGTGCCAGCAGTGAATGGTCGGGGGGGATCGGCTATGGCTACACCTTC
CDR3 protein: CASSEWSGGIGYGYTF

V gene: TRBV5-1
clone size: NA
D gene: NA
J gene: TRBJ1-1
CDR3 DNA: TGCGCCAGCAGCCTAATTGACACTGAAGCTTTCTTT
CDR3 protein: CASSLIDTEAFF

V gene: TRBV18
clone size: once
D gene: TRBD1
J gene: TRBJ2-2
CDR3 DNA: TGTGCCAGCTCACCACGGACAGGGGCCACCGGGGAGCTGTTTTTT
CDR3 protein: CASSPRTGATGELFF

V gene: TRBV7-8
clone size: few
D gene: TRBD2
J gene: TRBJ2-1
CDR3 DNA: TGTGCCAGCAGCTCCCTAGGGGCGCAGCGGGGCTACTACAATGAGCAGTTCTTC
CDR3 protein: CASSSLGAQRGYYNEQFF

V gene: TRBV7-2
clone size: NA
D gene: NA
J gene: TRBJ1-1
CDR3 DNA: TGTGCCAGCAGCTGGGCAGGGTGGGCTGAAGCTTTCTTT
CDR3 protein: CASSWAGWAEAFF

V gene: TRBV5-1
clone size: few
D gene: TRBD1
J gene: TRBJ1-2
CDR3 DNA: TGCGCCAGCAGCTTGGCGGCAGGGGGACCGTATGGCTACACCTTC
CDR3 protein: CASSLAAGGPYGYTF

V gene: TRBV5-5
clone size: NA
D gene: NA
J gene: TRBJ1-4
CDR3 DNA: TGTGCCAGCAGCTTGTGGGGGCCCGATGAAAAACTGTTTTTT
CDR3 protein: CASSLWGPDEKLFF

V gene: TRBV15
clone size: NA
D gene: NA
J gene: TRBJ2-2
CDR3 DNA: TGTGCCACCAGCAGAGATCGACCGAGACTAGCGAACACCGGGGAGCTGTTTTTT
CDR3 protein: CATSRDRPRLANTGELFF

V gene: TRBV6-5
clone size: few
D gene: NA
J gene: TRBJ1-1
CDR3 DNA: TGTGCCAGCAGTTACGGACAGCGCCCGGGTGAAGCTTTCTTT
CDR3 protein: CASSYGQRPGEAFF

V gene: TRBV29-1
clone size: few
D gene: NA
J gene: TRBJ2-1
CDR3 DNA: TGCAGCGTGCAAATAACAGGGTCCTACAATGAGCAGTTCTTC
CDR3 protein: CSVQITGSYNEQFF

V gene: TRBV7-9
clone size: few
D gene: TRBD2
J gene: TRBJ2-1
CDR3 DNA: TGTGCCAGCAGCTTAGATCCGGCGGGGGAAGGGGATGAGCAGTTCTTC
CDR3 protein: CASSLDPAGEGDEQFF

V gene: TRBV6-6
clone size: few
D gene: TRBD1
J gene: TRBJ1-1
CDR3 DNA: TGTGCCAGCAGCCGTCGGACAGGGGGCGCGAACACTGAAGCTTTCTTT
CDR3 protein: CASSRRTGGANTEAFF

V gene: TRBV11-2
clone size: NA
D gene: NA
J gene: TRBJ2-1
CDR3 DNA: TGTGCCAGCAGCTTAGGAGGAGGTTACAATGAGCAGTTCTTC
CDR3 protein: CASSLGGGYNEQFF

V gene: TRBV27
clone size: NA
D gene: NA
J gene: TRBJ1-1
CDR3 DNA: TGTGCCAGCAGTTCCTTAAGGGGGGGAAGGGGTGAAGCTTTCTTT
CDR3 protein: CASSSLRGGRGEAFF

V gene: TRBV19
clone size: NA
D gene: TRBD1
J gene: TRBJ1-1
CDR3 DNA: TGTGCCAGTAGTGGGACAGGGTCATCTGAAGCTTTCTTT
CDR3 protein: CASSGTGSSEAFF

V gene: TRBV10-2
clone size: once
D gene: NA
J gene: TRBJ1-4
CDR3 DNA: TGCGCCACCAGTGGAGTAACAGGGACTAATGAAAAACTGTTTTTT
CDR3 protein: CATSGVTGTNEKLFF

V gene: TRBV6-5
clone size: NA
D gene: TRBD1
J gene: TRBJ2-1
CDR3 DNA: TGTGCCAGCAGGGGACAGTGGTCCTACAATGAGCAGTTCTTC
CDR3 protein: CASRGQWSYNEQFF

V gene: TRBV7-8
clone size: NA
D gene: NA
J gene: TRBJ1-5
CDR3 DNA: TGTGCCAGCAGCCAGACAGAAAATCAGCCCCAGCATTTT
CDR3 protein: CASSQTENQPQHF

V gene: TRBV19
clone size: NA
D gene: TRBD2
J gene: TRBJ2-7
CDR3 DNA: TGTGCCAGTAAAGATAGAACTAGCGAGAACGAGCAGTACTTC
CDR3 protein: CASKDRTSENEQYF

V gene: TRBV10-3
clone size: NA
D gene: NA
J gene: TRBJ2-3
CDR3 DNA: TGTGCCATCAGAGAAGCGGCCGATCGGGATACGCAGTATTTT
CDR3 protein: CAIREAADRDTQYF